This TCR beta chain was sequenced in a study of T cell responses to AZD1222 COVID-19 vaccine. The trim removed 5 bases at V and 5 bases at J, leaving 12 bases unmatched. Germline V gives CDR1 MNHEY, CDR2 SMNVEV (reference sequence). CDR3 length: 16 residues. The repertoire was sequenced with immunoSEQ multiplex PCR; TCRdb's copy has only in-frame clones and lacks some. The sample lists about 160,000 clones, approximately 91% seen once, with 3.5% to 4% in the top ten. The chain employs TRBV27 and TRBJ2-5; TRBD1 agrees at 9 bases. This sample comprised peripheral blood, obtained 28 days after the second AZD1222 dose. This sequence originates from an adult who received the AZD1222 COVID-19 vaccine. The CDR3 nucleotides read TGTGCCAGCAGTCCCACAGGGGGCGTCAGGAGGGAGACCCAGTACTTC. It yields the protein CASSPTGGVRRETQYF.